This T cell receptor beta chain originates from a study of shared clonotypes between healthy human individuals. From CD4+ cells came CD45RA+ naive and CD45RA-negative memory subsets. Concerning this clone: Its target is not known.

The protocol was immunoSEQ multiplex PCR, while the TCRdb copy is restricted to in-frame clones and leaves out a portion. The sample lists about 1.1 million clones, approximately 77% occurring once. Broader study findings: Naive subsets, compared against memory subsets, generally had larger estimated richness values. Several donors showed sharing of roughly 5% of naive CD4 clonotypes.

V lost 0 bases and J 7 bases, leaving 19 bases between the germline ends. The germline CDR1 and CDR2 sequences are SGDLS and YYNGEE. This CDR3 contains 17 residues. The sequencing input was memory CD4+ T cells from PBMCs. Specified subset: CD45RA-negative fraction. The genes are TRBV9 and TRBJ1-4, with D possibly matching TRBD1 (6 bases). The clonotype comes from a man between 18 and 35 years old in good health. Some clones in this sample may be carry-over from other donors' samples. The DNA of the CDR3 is TGTGCCAGCAGCGTAGGTCCAGGGGTGGACGGTGGTGAAAAACTGTTTTTT. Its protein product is CASSVGPGVDGGEKLFF. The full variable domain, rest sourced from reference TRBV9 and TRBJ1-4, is DSGVTQTPKHLITATGQRVTLRCSPRSGDLSVYWYQQSLDQGLQFLIQYYNGEERAKGNILERFSAQQFPDLHSELNLSSLELGDSALYFCASSVGPGVDGGEKLFFGSGTQLSVL.